These 30 T cell receptor beta chains share one sample of origin, sequenced in a study of T-cell memory formation after mild COVID-19. MiXCR, run by TCRdb on the 5' RACE reads, gives a single entry per CDR3 protein. Found here are around 250,000 distinct CDR3 sequences, approximately 15% of them singletons; the top ten hold approximately 20%. Input material: PBMCs or a T cell subset sorted from them (not recorded which). The origin of the receptors is a man between 18 and 35 years old who had mild COVID-19 (a few samples of this study predate the infection). Cell type and time point are not known.

The J gene is TRBJ1-5, the V gene TRBV2, with TRBD1 matching 7 bases. Looked up from germline, CDR1 is SNHLY and CDR2 is FYNNEI. CDR3 length: 14 residues. With 6 bases clipped from V and 5 bases from J, the junction kept 7 bases outside the gene matches. This CDR3 reads CASSQGEGHQPQHF. For the CDR3, the DNA is TGTGCCAGCAGCCAGGGGGAAGGCCATCAGCCCCAGCATTTT.

This clonotype was counted ten times or more. The chain joins TRBV27 to TRBJ1-2; 9 bases map to TRBD1. The CDR3 is made up of 13 amino acids. Germline V lookup: CDR1 MNHEY, CDR2 SMNVEV (reference sequence). Trimming took 5 bases from V and 8 from J; bases not matched to a gene: 6. CDR3 in amino acids: CASSPGTGNGYTF. DNA for the CDR3: TGTGCCAGCAGTCCGGGGACAGGGAACGGCTACACCTTC.

This clonotype was seen more than once but under ten times. The germline gene is not matched at one end of the junction; a read error may be the cause. The chain couples TRBV18 to TRBJ2-1; 8 bases line up with TRBD2. The CDR3 is 15 residues long. Per germline, CDR1 KGHSH and CDR2 LQKENI. The CDR3: CASSSTSASFNEQFF. The CDR3 coding sequence is TGTGCCAGCTCATCGACTAGCGCCTCCTTCAATGAGCAGTTCTTC.

This clonotype has at least ten counts. This chain uses TRBV7-9 with TRBJ2-2, with 9 positions matching TRBD2. V lost 4 bases and J lost 0; bases outside the gene matches: 3. This CDR3 comprises 16 residues. The germline V gene has CDR1 SEHNR and CDR2 FQNEAQ (reference sequence). CDR3 sequence (DNA): TGTGCCAGCAGCTCCTGGACTAGCGCGAACACCGGGGAGCTGTTTTTT. Translating it yields CASSSWTSANTGELFF.

This clonotype came up a few times. The chain couples TRBV5-5 to TRBJ2-1; no definite D call. There are 15 residues in the CDR3. Trimming took 3 bases from V and 6 from J, leaving 16 bases between them. CDR1 is SGHKS and CDR2 is YYEKEE in the germline V gene (reference sequence). CDR3 in amino acids: CASSSRPDPLNEQFF. The CDR3 DNA sequence: TGTGCCAGCAGCTCCCGACCAGACCCTCTCAATGAGCAGTTCTTC.

The gene calls are TRBV7-2 and TRBJ2-5; TRBD2 agrees at 7 bases. The V gene's germline CDR1 is SGHTA and CDR2 FQGNSA. Trimming at V came to 5 bases and at J to 3 bases, leaving 6 bases not matched to a gene. The CDR3 is 14 residues long. The CDR3 sequence is CASSRVGGKETQYF. The CDR3 DNA sequence: TGTGCCAGCAGCCGCGTGGGGGGGAAAGAGACCCAGTACTTC.

The chain employs TRBV24-1 and TRBJ2-1; 7 nucleotides agree with TRBD1. Germline V gene sequence: CDR1 KGHDR, CDR2 SFDVKD. Trimming at V came to 7 bases and at J to 4 bases, leaving 6 bases not matched to a gene. The CDR3 spans 14 residues. CDR3: CATSQGQRYNEQFF. Written as DNA, the CDR3 is TGTGCCACCAGCCAGGGACAGCGATACAATGAGCAGTTCTTC.

This clonotype was seen a handful of times. The chain recombines TRBV4-3 with TRBJ2-3; no reliable D call. The CDR3 runs to 15 residues. Trimming took 1 base from V and 6 from J, leaving 14 bases between them. Germline V gene sequence: CDR1 LGHNA, CDR2 YSLEER. The CDR3 protein is CASSQGPNEADTQYF. The DNA for the CDR3 is TGCGCCAGCAGCCAAGGTCCCAACGAGGCGGATACGCAGTATTTT.

In this sample, this clonotype turned up many times. This rearrangement joins TRBV4-1 to TRBJ2-7; D uncertain. The CDR3 covers 13 residues. V was cut by 0 bases and J by 3 bases, with 6 bases left in between. The germline V gene has CDR1 MGHRA and CDR2 YSYEKL. CDR3 sequence (DNA): TGCGCCAGCAGCCAAGAGGCCAGCTACGAGCAGTACGTC. Amino acid sequence: CASSQEASYEQYV.

The chain joins TRBV7-9 to TRBJ1-2; D is uncertain. Germline CDR1 and CDR2: SEHNR and FQNEAQ (reference sequence). The CDR3 runs 16 residues. V was shortened by 5 bases and J by 5 bases, with 21 bases between the two germline ends. The CDR3 coding sequence is TGTGCCAGCAGCCCTCCCGGAGCCGCGGGTAGATATGGCTACACCTTC. Encoded protein: CASSPPGAAGRYGYTF. The full variable domain, completed using reference TRBV7-9 and TRBJ1-2, is DTGVSQNPRHKITKRGQNVTFRCDPISEHNRLYWYRQTLGQGPEFLTYFQNEAQLEKSRLLSDRFSAERPKGSFSTLEIQRTEQGDSAMYLCASSPPGAAGRYGYTFGSGTRLTVV.

The V gene is TRBV15, the J gene TRBJ2-3; 8 bases match TRBD2. The germline V gene encodes CDR1 LNHNV and CDR2 YYDKDF (reference sequence). There are 15 residues in the CDR3. The ends lost 3 bases at V and 3 bases at J; junction bases unmatched: 5. The CDR3 protein is CATSRLGLATDTQYF. DNA for the CDR3: TGTGCCACCAGCAGGCTCGGACTAGCAACAGATACGCAGTATTTT.

V and J are TRBV7-9 and TRBJ1-1; unclear D gene. The CDR3 length is 13 residues. With 6 bases removed from V and 5 bases from J, the gap between germline ends came to 13 bases. In germline, CDR1 is SEHNR, CDR2 FQNEAQ (reference sequence). The CDR3 sequence is CASRSTSNTEAFF. DNA for the CDR3: TGTGCCAGCAGGTCAACATCGAATACTGAAGCTTTCTTT.

This clonotype was observed a few times. The genes are TRBV5-5 and TRBJ2-1, with 8 bases that match TRBD1. From germline, CDR1 is SGHKS and CDR2 YYEKEE (reference sequence). The length of the CDR3 is 16 residues. V shed 3 bases and J 4 bases; nucleotides not matched to a gene: 9. The CDR3: CASSWPGQVLYNEQFF. CDR3 DNA sequence: TGTGCCAGCAGCTGGCCGGGACAGGTCTTGTACAATGAGCAGTTCTTC.

This clonotype was counted a few times. The gene calls are TRBV12-3 or TRBV12-4 and TRBJ1-5; 7 nucleotides agree with TRBD1. This CDR3 is 14 amino acids long. V trimming: 6 bases; J trimming: 3 bases; junction bases outside the gene matches: 5. The CDR3 region has the DNA TGTGCCAGCAGAGGACAGGATTACAATCAGCCCCAGCATTTT. Protein sequence: CASRGQDYNQPQHF.

This clonotype was recorded at least ten times. V gene TRBV12-3 or TRBV12-4 combines with J gene TRBJ2-1; 12 bases line up with TRBD1. The V and J ends lost 0 bases and 7 bases, in that order; junction bases with no gene match: 4. The CDR3 has 16 amino acids. The CDR3 region is CASSLARGQGANEQFF. CDR3 DNA sequence: TGTGCCAGCAGTTTAGCGCGGGGACAGGGGGCGAATGAGCAGTTCTTC.

This clonotype was picked up a small number of times. V gene TRBV7-9 combines with J gene TRBJ1-6, with D perhaps matching TRBD1 (5 bases). This CDR3 contains 15 residues. Per the germline V gene, CDR1 is SEHNR and CDR2 is FQNEAQ (reference sequence). The V and J ends lost 1 base and 17 bases respectively, with 21 bases between them. For the CDR3, the DNA is TGTGCCAGCAGCTTAGGGACAACGGGCGCCGAGGTAGTCCACTTT. As protein: CASSLGTTGAEVVHF.

In this sample, this clonotype turned up a few times. CDR3 bases: TGTGCCATCAACGGACACGTTTTGACTGGCTACACCTTC. Translated, it gives CAINGHVLTGYTF. The rearrangement links TRBV10-3 to TRBJ1-2; possibly TRBD1 for D (5 bases). V was shortened by 7 bases and J by 7 bases, with 16 bases between the two germline ends. CDR1 is ENHRY and CDR2 is SYGVKD in the germline V gene. There are 13 residues in the CDR3.

This rearrangement joins TRBV7-8 to TRBJ2-7; D not resolved. Germline CDR1 SGHVS, CDR2 FQNEAQ. This CDR3 comprises 13 residues. Trimming removed 5 bases at V and 5 bases at J, with 13 bases between. The CDR3, as DNA: TGTGCCAGCAGCCTTAGTCGCATCGACGAGCAGTACGTC. This codes for CASSLSRIDEQYV.

V usage is TRBV7-9 and J usage is TRBJ2-5; D remains ambiguous. Germline lookup yields CDR1 SEHNR and CDR2 FQNEAQ (reference sequence). The CDR3 has 16 residues. V shed 1 base and J shed 1 base, with 13 bases lying between them. CDR3 residues: CASSLDKDGPQETQYF. In DNA form, the CDR3 reads TGTGCCAGCAGCTTAGACAAGGACGGTCCCCAAGAGACCCAGTACTTC.

This clonotype was seen a few times. The gene calls are TRBV5-5 and TRBJ1-5; tentative D call: TRBD1 (5 bases). The V gene's germline CDR1 is SGHKS and CDR2 YYEKEE (reference sequence). The CDR3 has 14 residues. V lost 5 bases, J lost 6 bases, and 15 bases lay in between. The CDR3 DNA reads TGTGCCAGCAGTTATAGCGGGGCCCGTCAGCCCCAGCATTTT. This gives the protein CASSYSGARQPQHF. Full variable domain (missing parts from reference TRBV5-5 and TRBJ1-5): DAGVTQSPTHLIKTRGQQVTLRCSPISGHKSVSWYQQVLGQGPQFIFQYYEKEERGRGNFPDRFSARQFPNYSSELNVNALLLGDSALYLCASSYSGARQPQHFGDGTRLSIL.

This clonotype was seen just once. V is TRBV14 and J is TRBJ1-2; D may be TRBD1 (5 bases). CDR3 length equals 13 residues. The germline V gene encodes CDR1 SGHDN and CDR2 FVKESK. The V and J ends lost 4 bases and 6 bases respectively, with 12 bases between them. The chain's CDR3 is CASSRTDNDGYTF. CDR3 in DNA: TGTGCCAGCAGCCGCACGGACAACGATGGCTACACCTTC.

This rearrangement joins TRBV7-3 to TRBJ2-1; 10 nucleotides line up with TRBD1. V gave up 3 bases and J gave up 8 bases; unmatched junction bases: 7. CDR1 SGHTA and CDR2 FQGTGA come from the germline V gene. The CDR3 is 15 residues long. CDR3 sequence (DNA): TGTGCCAGCAGCTTGACAGGGGGCCCCACAGATGAGCAGTTCTTC. Translating it yields CASSLTGGPTDEQFF.

CDR3 in amino acids: CSASRLTAYEQYV. Written as DNA, the CDR3 is TGCAGTGCTAGCAGGCTGACCGCCTACGAGCAGTACGTC. J is TRBJ2-7 and V is TRBV20-1; no clear D gene. The CDR3 runs 13 residues. V lost 3 bases, J lost 2 bases, and 11 bases lay in between. Germline V gene data show CDR1 as DFQATT and CDR2 as SNEGSKA (reference sequence).

This clonotype was recorded a few times. The rearrangement joins TRBV5-1 to TRBJ2-5, with 13 bases fitting TRBD2. This CDR3 has 16 residues. J lost 5 bases, V lost 4 bases, and 8 bases had no gene match. Germline CDR1 and CDR2: SGHRS and YFSETQ. The CDR3 spells CASSAGTSGVPETQYF. CDR3 in DNA: TGCGCCAGCAGCGCCGGGACTAGCGGGGTCCCCGAGACCCAGTACTTC.

The chain recombines TRBV5-1 with TRBJ1-4; D gene uncertain. The CDR3 contains 15 residues. Trimming removed 2 bases from V and 5 bases from J, with 13 bases in between. Germline V CDR1 and CDR2: SGHRS, YFSETQ. The CDR3 DNA is TGCGCCAGCAGCTTCAGCCGGATGGGGAATGAAAAACTGTTTTTT. Translated: CASSFSRMGNEKLFF.

The CDR3 loop is CASSFGRGLGNTIYF. The CDR3 coding sequence is TGTGCCAGCAGTTTCGGCAGGGGGCTCGGAAACACCATATATTTT. This rearrangement joins TRBV12-3 or TRBV12-4 to TRBJ1-3; 8 positions match TRBD1. The CDR3 spans 15 residues. V was clipped by 3 bases and J by 4 bases; unmatched bases: 5.

The chain joins TRBV5-6 to TRBJ1-1; D remains ambiguous. Germline V gene data show CDR1 as SGHDT and CDR2 as YYEEEE. This CDR3 is 12 amino acids long. V gave up 7 bases and J gave up 4 bases, with 11 bases separating them. In DNA form, the CDR3 reads TGTGCCAGCTATATACTAGGCACTGAAGCTTTCTTT. Translated, it gives CASYILGTEAFF.

This clonotype was seen many times. V and J are TRBV11-2 and TRBJ2-5, with 7 bases fitting TRBD2. With 5 bases clipped from V and 0 bases from J, the junction kept 9 bases outside the gene matches. Germline CDR1 is SGHAT and CDR2 is FQNNGV. The CDR3 loop spans 16 amino acids. CDR3 DNA: TGTGCCAGCAGCCCACCTAGCGGTTGGTACCAAGAGACCCAGTACTTC. Its protein product is CASSPPSGWYQETQYF.

The V gene is TRBV5-4, the J gene TRBJ2-1, with 8 bases matching TRBD2. The germline gives CDR1 SGHNT, CDR2 YYREEE (reference sequence). The J segment lost 4 bases and the V segment lost 1 base, leaving 4 bases of the junction unmatched. The CDR3 totals 15 residues. DNA of the CDR3: TGTGCCAGCAGCTTGTCGGGGGGGAAATACAATGAGCAGTTCTTC. Amino acid sequence: CASSLSGGKYNEQFF.

This clonotype has more than one count but fewer than ten. This chain uses TRBV10-3 with TRBJ2-7; no definite D call. Germline loops: CDR1 ENHRY, CDR2 SYGVKD. The length of the CDR3 is 12 residues. V was pared by 0 bases and J by 6 bases, with 6 bases between. CDR3 DNA sequence: TGTGCCATCAGTGAGTCTCGGTCCGAGCAGTACTTC. Amino acid sequence: CAISESRSEQYF.